This T cell receptor beta chain was retrieved from a study of blood T cell repertoires in COVID-19. The overall study: Spain, Italy and the United States supplied samples that represented acute and convalescent COVID-19.

TCRdb's copy holds only in-frame clones and misses some; the assay was immunoSEQ multiplex PCR. The sample contains around 230,000 clones, 84% of which appear only once. V lost 4 bases, J lost 3 bases, and 6 bases stayed unmatched. The CDR3 is 16 amino acids. CDR1 and CDR2 (germline): MNHEY, SVGEGT. The TCR was taken from a middle-aged man who had recovered from COVID-19. Material for sequencing was peripheral blood. The chain combines TRBV6-2 or TRBV6-3 with TRBJ2-7; 13 bases fit TRBD2. The CDR3 protein is CASSSRTSGRIYEQYF. CDR3 bases: TGTGCCAGCAGTTCCCGGACTAGCGGGAGAATCTACGAGCAGTACTTC.